This T cell receptor beta chain was recovered during a study of cytotoxic CD8 clonotypes in ibrutinib-treated CLL. Germline V gene sequence: CDR1 SGHAT, CDR2 FQNNGV. There are 13 residues in the CDR3. Trimming cost V 5 bases and J 2 bases, with 9 bases left between them. TCRdb keeps only in-frame clones here, not all; method: immunoSEQ multiplex PCR. Here the sample spans around 130,000 clones, around 84% being singletons. The sequenced sample was PBMCs, obtained after 24 months of ibrutinib treatment. The chain recombines TRBV11-2 with TRBJ1-2, with D perhaps TRBD1 (5 bases). The receptor was derived from a human donor with chronic lymphocytic leukemia. CDR3 sequence reads: CASSLDTNYGYTF. The CDR3 DNA follows: TGTGCCAGCAGCCTGGACACAAACTATGGCTACACCTTC.